The 28 T cell receptor beta chains below were found in one sample sequenced in a study of cytomegalovirus exposure and HLA in healthy donors. The PCR was carried out with 60 Vbeta primers and 13 Jbeta primers. Sequencing was performed with immunoSEQ multiplex PCR; in TCRdb, only in-frame clones are kept and a portion is missing. Of around 200,000 clones in the sample, less than 85% were seen once. The sample consisted of PBMCs. The source of these receptors is a girl aged 2 to 9 in good health and CMV-seronegative.

V gene TRBV30 combines with J gene TRBJ2-2; 14 nucleotides align to TRBD2. The germline gives CDR1 GTSNPN, CDR2 SVGIG (reference sequence). The CDR3 spans 15 residues. Trimming at V came to 3 bases and at J to 6 bases, leaving 3 bases not matched to a gene. DNA of the CDR3: TGTGCCTGGAGCCAGACTAGCGGGAGGGCCGGGGAGCTGTTTTTT. Translating gives CAWSQTSGRAGELFF. Full variable domain (remainder filled in from reference TRBV30 and TRBJ2-2): SQTIHQWPATLVQPVGSPLSLECTVEGTSNPNLYWYRQAAGRGLQLLFYSVGIGQISSEVPQNLSASRPQDRQFILSSKKLLLSDSGFYLCAWSQTSGRAGELFFGEGSRLTVL.

The CDR3 reads CASNQQGDTQYF. Here the CDR3 DNA reads TGTGCCAGCAACCAACAGGGGGATACGCAGTATTTT. The chain links TRBV6-5 to TRBJ2-3; TRBD1 aligns across 7 bases. This CDR3 has 12 amino acids. Germline-derived CDR1 and CDR2 are MNHEY and SVGAGI. Trimming at V came to 7 bases and at J to 6 bases, leaving 4 bases not matched to a gene.

The rearrangement links TRBV5-5 to TRBJ1-6, with D perhaps matching TRBD1 (6 bases). Germline V gene data show CDR1 as SGHKS and CDR2 as YYEKEE (reference sequence). V dropped 1 base and J dropped 7 bases, with 15 bases sitting between them. The CDR3 is 16 amino acids. CDR3 amino acids: CASSLMLDRSNSPLHF. CDR3 nucleotide sequence: TGTGCCAGCAGCTTGATGTTGGACAGATCGAATTCACCCCTCCACTTT.

In nucleotides, the CDR3 is TGTGCCAGCAGCGTCCTCCTCGGGAACACTGAAGCTTTCTTT. Protein product: CASSVLLGNTEAFF. The rearrangement uses TRBV9 and TRBJ1-1; the D is unclear. V gave up 2 bases and J gave up 1 base, with 9 bases separating them. Germline loops: CDR1 SGDLS, CDR2 YYNGEE. The CDR3 consists of 14 residues.

The rearrangement links TRBV6-4 to TRBJ1-1; D may be TRBD1 (5 bases). The CDR3 contains 12 residues. V lost 2 bases, J lost 5 bases, and 6 bases lay in between. Germline V gene data show CDR1 as MRHNA and CDR2 as SNTAGT. The CDR3 loop reads CASSDRGTEAFF. In DNA, the CDR3 is TGTGCCAGCAGTGACCGGGGGACTGAAGCTTTCTTT.

This clone was counted once. The chain carries TRBV6-6 and TRBJ2-1, with 8 bases lining up with TRBD2. V shed 3 bases, J shed 8 bases, and the junction held 9 bases outside the gene matches. Germline CDR1 MNHNY, CDR2 SVGAGI (reference sequence). The CDR3 extends over 15 amino acids. DNA for the CDR3: TGTGCCAGCAGTTATTCCAGCGGGAGTTTTGATGAGCAGTTCTTC. The encoded protein is CASSYSSGSFDEQFF.

V and J are TRBV6-1 and TRBJ2-1; no clear D. V lost 3 bases, J lost 8 bases, and 11 bases lay in between. The germline V gene has CDR1 MNHNS and CDR2 SASEGT. The CDR3 length is 13 residues. CDR3 DNA sequence: TGTGCCAGCAGTGAGGTCCGCCGGGATGAGCAGTTCTTC. It codes for CASSEVRRDEQFF.

A note on this clone: The same CDR3 arises from other DNA sequences in this sample as well. The chain has TRBV19 and TRBJ1-5; the D gene is possibly TRBD1 (6 bases). Germline assignment: CDR1 LNHDA and CDR2 SQIVND (reference sequence). V was cut by 8 bases and J by 2 bases, with 13 bases left in between. The CDR3 sequence is 14 residues long. The CDR3 nucleotides are TGTGCCAGTGGTGGGGGGGCTGGCAATCAGCCCCAGCATTTT. Translated, it gives CASGGGAGNQPQHF.

The rearrangement joins TRBV6-5 to TRBJ1-2; 9 bases map to TRBD1. V gave up 6 bases and J gave up 7 bases; unmatched junction bases: 6. Germline CDR1 is MNHEY and CDR2 is SVGAGI. The CDR3 runs 13 residues. The CDR3 nucleotides read TGTGCCAGCAGGGGGGGACAGGGCCGTGGCTACACCTTC. Translating gives CASRGGQGRGYTF.

The chain is built from TRBV5-1 and TRBJ2-7; D ambiguous. The V gene's germline CDR1 is SGHRS and CDR2 YFSETQ. V was pared by 0 bases and J by 2 bases, with 6 bases between. CDR3 length: 13 residues. The CDR3 sequence: CASSLGSAYEQYF. The CDR3 region has the DNA TGCGCCAGCAGCTTGGGCAGTGCCTACGAGCAGTACTTC.

V usage is TRBV5-1 and J usage is TRBJ2-6; D might be TRBD1 (6 bases). Germline V gene lookup returns CDR1 SGHRS and CDR2 YFSETQ. This CDR3 has 15 residues. V was cut by 5 bases and J by 3 bases, with 12 bases left in between. The CDR3: CASREGGGGANVLTF. The CDR3 DNA reads TGCGCCAGCAGGGAAGGGGGTGGTGGGGCCAACGTCCTGACTTTC.

This chain connects TRBV4-1 to TRBJ2-7, with 10 bases aligning to TRBD2. Trimming removed 0 bases from V and 2 bases from J; junction bases left unmatched: 4. This CDR3 has 16 residues. Per germline, CDR1 MGHRA and CDR2 YSYEKL. For the CDR3, the DNA is TGCGCCAGCAGCCAAGACCTAGCGGGGGCCGCCTACGAGCAGTACTTC. Its translation: CASSQDLAGAAYEQYF.

J is TRBJ2-2 and V is TRBV10-3, with 16 nucleotides matching TRBD2. Looked up from germline, CDR1 is ENHRY and CDR2 is SYGVKD. The CDR3 covers 16 residues. Trimming took 4 bases from V and 6 from J; bases not matched to a gene: 2. CDR3 nucleotides: TGTGCCATCAGTGCAGGGACTAGCGGGAGGGCCGGGGAGCTGTTTTTT. This translates into CAISAGTSGRAGELFF.

This clone was seen just once. The CDR3 sequence is CASSWQASYEQYF. CDR3 sequence (DNA): TGTGCCAGCAGCTGGCAGGCTTCCTACGAGCAGTACTTC. The rearrangement links TRBV5-4 to TRBJ2-7; D is unresolved. The CDR3 contains 13 residues. V dropped 3 bases and J dropped 1 base, with 8 bases sitting between them. CDR1 SGHNT and CDR2 YYREEE come from the germline V gene (reference sequence). Using reference TRBV5-4 and TRBJ2-7 for the parts outside the CDR3, the full variable domain is ETGVTQSPTHLIKTRGQQVTLRCSSQSGHNTVSWYQQALGQGPQFIFQYYREEENGRGNFPPRFSGLQFPNYSSELNVNALELDDSALYLCASSWQASYEQYFGPGTRLTVT.

This chain joins TRBV10-1 and TRBJ2-2; 8 nucleotides line up with TRBD1. The CDR3 spans 14 residues. Germline V gene lookup returns CDR1 WNHNN and CDR2 SYGVQD (reference sequence). V trimming: 6 bases; J trimming: 6 bases; junction bases outside the gene matches: 6. The CDR3 DNA reads as TGCGCCAGCAGCCCGACAGGGGAAGCCGGGGAGCTGTTTTTT. Amino acid sequence: CASSPTGEAGELFF.

This sequence joins TRBV4-1 and TRBJ1-4; D is ambiguous. Germline CDR1 reads MGHRA; CDR2 reads YSYEKL. V was trimmed by 3 bases and J by 1 base, leaving 12 bases between them. CDR3 length equals 16 residues. This CDR3 reads CASSHPLSKTNEKLFF. The DNA for the CDR3 is TGCGCCAGCAGCCACCCACTTTCAAAAACTAATGAAAAACTGTTTTTT.

This chain joins TRBV6-6 and TRBJ1-2; tentative D call: TRBD1 (5 bases). This CDR3 has 14 amino acids. From germline, CDR1 is MNHNY and CDR2 SVGAGI (reference sequence). Trimming shortened V by 6 bases and J by 2 bases, and 13 bases separated the two germline ends. Here the CDR3 reads CASRPGTTNYGYTF. The CDR3 DNA follows: TGTGCCAGCAGACCCGGGACTACCAACTATGGCTACACCTTC.

This clone was detected a few times. V usage is TRBV7-3 and J usage is TRBJ1-1, with 9 bases aligning to TRBD1. V was pared by 5 bases and J by 5 bases, with 9 bases of the junction left unmatched. Germline values: CDR1 SGHTA, CDR2 FQGTGA. CDR3 length: 15 amino acids. CDR3 DNA sequence: TGTGCCAGCAGCCAGACAGGGGGTGGGGGGACTGAAGCTTTCTTT. Protein product: CASSQTGGGGTEAFF.

This chain uses TRBV6-1 with TRBJ1-2, with TRBD1 matching over 7 bases. Germline loops: CDR1 MNHNS, CDR2 SASEGT. V dropped 6 bases and J dropped 6; count of bases not matched to a gene: 7. The CDR3 length is 13 residues. Here the CDR3 reads CASRFDRDDGYTF. CDR3 bases: TGTGCCAGCAGATTTGACAGGGATGATGGCTACACCTTC.

The rearrangement links TRBV5-6 to TRBJ2-2; the match to TRBD1 covers 7 bases. Germline lookup yields CDR1 SGHDT and CDR2 YYEEEE. V shed 0 bases, J shed 7 bases, and the junction held 12 bases outside the gene matches. The CDR3 spans 17 residues. In nucleotides, the CDR3 is TGTGCCAGCAGCTTGGCCAGAATACAGGGGTCGGACGGGGAGCTGTTTTTT. Translation: CASSLARIQGSDGELFF.

The gene calls are TRBV5-5 and TRBJ1-1; maybe TRBD1 (6 bases). CDR1 SGHKS and CDR2 YYEKEE come from the germline V gene (reference sequence). This CDR3 comprises 14 residues. V lost 1 base and J 4 bases, leaving 11 bases between the germline ends. CDR3 protein: CASSLSAGVTEAFF. The CDR3, as DNA: TGTGCCAGCAGCTTGAGTGCAGGGGTCACTGAAGCTTTCTTT.

The CDR3, as DNA: TGCGCCAGCAGCCAAGGGATAGCGGGGGACTACGAGCAGTACTTC. This sequence encodes CASSQGIAGDYEQYF. The V and J genes are TRBV4-1 and TRBJ2-7; TRBD2 agrees at 9 bases. The germline gives CDR1 MGHRA, CDR2 YSYEKL. With 1 base clipped from V and 3 bases from J, the junction kept 4 bases outside the gene matches. The CDR3 has 15 residues.

The rearrangement uses TRBV30 and TRBJ2-7; D uncertain. Germline assignment: CDR1 GTSNPN and CDR2 SVGIG (reference sequence). CDR3 length: 11 amino acids. V gave up 1 base and J gave up 3 bases, with 4 bases separating them. The CDR3 DNA reads as TGTGCCTGGAGTGCCATCTACGAGCAGTACTTC. Translated, it gives CAWSAIYEQYF.

This sequence joins TRBV6-5 and TRBJ1-4; D call uncertain. The CDR3 runs 14 residues. V gave up 5 bases and J gave up 6 bases, with 13 bases separating them. Germline V gene lookup returns CDR1 MNHEY and CDR2 SVGAGI. The CDR3 is CASSHGVEDEKLFF. The CDR3 region has the DNA TGTGCCAGCAGTCACGGGGTGGAGGATGAAAAACTGTTTTTT.

This clone was detected only a few times. V and J are TRBV9 and TRBJ2-1; 13 nucleotides agree with TRBD2. J lost 5 bases, V lost 3 bases, and 2 bases had no gene match. CDR1 and CDR2 from the germline V gene are SGDLS and YYNGEE. The CDR3 runs to 15 residues. In nucleotides, the CDR3 is TGTGCCAGCAGCGCTACTAGCGGGGGGGACAATGAGCAGTTCTTC. Translating it yields CASSATSGGDNEQFF.

Of note for this clone: No DNA is shown, since the ends of the CDR3 on it are uncertain; the CDR3 is the one TCRdb lists. The gene calls are TRBV7-9 and TRBJ2-2; the table's D call, TRBD2, was not checked against the DNA. With termini counted, the CDR3 has 12 amino acids. Germline CDR1 SEHNR, CDR2 FQNEAQ (reference sequence). The CDR3 protein is CASSSSSGELFF.

This chain joins TRBV28 and TRBJ1-2; 7 bases agree with TRBD1. V shed 5 bases and J 4 bases; nucleotides not matched to a gene: 10. Germline loops: CDR1 MDHEN, CDR2 SYDVKM. The CDR3 totals 15 residues. The CDR3 loop is CASSPETGLSYGYTF. The CDR3 nucleotides read TGTGCCAGCAGTCCGGAGACAGGGTTAAGCTATGGCTACACCTTC.

J is TRBJ2-5 and V is TRBV27; TRBD1 might be the D (5 bases). This CDR3 has 16 residues. Germline V gene lookup returns CDR1 MNHEY and CDR2 SMNVEV (reference sequence). V was clipped by 4 bases and J by 5 bases, with 20 bases between them. The CDR3, as DNA: TGTGCCAGCAGTTCGTTACCCGGCCCCCCAGGGGAGACCCAGTACTTC. Its translation is CASSSLPGPPGETQYF.